One and the same sample provided the 23 T cell receptor beta chains below, sequenced in a study of blood T cell repertoires in COVID-19. The method was immunoSEQ multiplex PCR; TCRdb's version includes in-frame clones alone and lacks a portion of them. The table has fewer than 200,000 clones, approximately 83% seen once. Source material: peripheral blood. These TCRs come from a man between 50 and 59 years old with active or convalescent COVID-19.

The chain has TRBV11-2 and TRBJ1-4, with TRBD1 matching over 9 bases. Trimming removed 5 bases from V and 0 bases from J; junction bases left unmatched: 7. There are 17 residues in the CDR3. Germline V CDR1 and CDR2: SGHAT, FQNNGV. CDR3 coding DNA: TGTGCCAGCAGCCGAAGGGACAGGGCTGCAACTAATGAAAAACTGTTTTTT. Translating gives CASSRRDRAATNEKLFF.

This clone was seen repeatedly, ten times or more. The V gene is TRBV6-1, the J gene TRBJ2-7, with D maybe TRBD1 (6 bases). The CDR3 contains 13 residues. Per germline, CDR1 MNHNS and CDR2 SASEGT. V was shortened by 3 bases and J by 3 bases, with 9 bases between the two germline ends. CDR3 bases: TGTGCCAGCAGTGACGGGACACTCTACGAGCAGTACTTC. Translation gives CASSDGTLYEQYF.

The table lists this clone with a count of one. The DNA for the CDR3 is TGTGCCAGCAGGTATGGGACAGGACAGGACTATGGCTACACCTTC. Translating it yields CASRYGTGQDYGYTF. The chain links TRBV6-5 to TRBJ1-2, with 8 bases identical to TRBD1. The CDR3 covers 15 residues. Germline CDR1 reads MNHEY; CDR2 reads SVGAGI. Trimming cost V 6 bases and J 3 bases; bases outside gene matches: 9.

The CDR3 protein is CASSLGRTEAFF. DNA for the CDR3: TGTGCCAGCAGTTTGGGGAGGACTGAAGCTTTCTTT. This chain uses TRBV12-3 or TRBV12-4 with TRBJ1-1, with D uncertain. This CDR3 comprises 12 residues. V was clipped by 3 bases and J by 5 bases, with 7 bases between them.

This clone was detected a few times. This chain uses TRBV12-3 or TRBV12-4 with TRBJ1-1; D unresolved. This CDR3 is 13 amino acids long. V shed 3 bases and J shed 5 bases, with 10 bases lying between them. The CDR3 DNA reads as TGTGCCAGCAGTTTTAGTGGTCGGACTGAAGCTTTCTTT. Residues: CASSFSGRTEAFF.

This rearrangement joins TRBV7-6 to TRBJ2-7, with TRBD2 as a possible D gene (6 bases). The CDR3 extends over 11 amino acids. The germline gives CDR1 SGHVS, CDR2 FNYEAQ. This CDR3 reads CGSRGGGEQYF. The CDR3, as DNA: TGTGGCTCGCGGGGTGGGGGCGAGCAGTACTTC.

The chain carries TRBV7-2 and TRBJ1-5; a weak D match, TRBD1 (6 bases). Germline V gene data show CDR1 as SGHTA and CDR2 as FQGNSA. This CDR3 has 14 amino acids. V dropped 1 base and J dropped 7 bases, with 11 bases sitting between them. CDR3 loop: CASSLGQVGQPQHF. Here the CDR3 DNA reads TGTGCCAGCAGCTTAGGACAGGTCGGCCAGCCCCAGCATTTT.

The chain recombines TRBV25-1 with TRBJ2-3, with D tentatively TRBD2 (6 bases). Germline lookup yields CDR1 MGHDK and CDR2 SYGVNS. CDR3 size: 14 residues. Trimming took off 6 bases at V and 14 bases at J, with 24 bases between the two ends. Written as DNA, the CDR3 is TGTGCCAGCAGAGCCTCGGGACGGGAGTTTGTTCCGTATTTT. Encoded protein: CASRASGREFVPYF.

This chain links TRBV28 with TRBJ1-2; possibly TRBD1 for D (5 bases). Germline values: CDR1 MDHEN, CDR2 SYDVKM. CDR3 length: 11 residues. The germline V and J ends were trimmed by 4 bases and 10 bases, with 10 bases remaining between them. The CDR3 spells CASSSTGIYTF. CDR3 DNA: TGTGCCAGCAGTTCCACAGGAATCTACACCTTC.

The V gene is TRBV6-5, the J gene TRBJ1-3; no clear D gene. CDR3 length equals 15 residues. Trimming took 3 bases from V and 1 from J, leaving 10 bases between them. Germline-derived CDR1 and CDR2 are MNHEY and SVGAGI. In nucleotides, the CDR3 is TGTGCCAGCAGTTATGGGCCGAGATCTGGAAACACCATATATTTT. Translation gives CASSYGPRSGNTIYF.

Turning to this clone: A junction boundary mismatches the germline segment, possibly from a read error. The chain carries TRBV2 and TRBJ2-7; maybe TRBD2 (6 bases). The CDR3 length is 17 residues. Germline V gene lookup returns CDR1 SNHLY and CDR2 FYNNEI. CDR3 coding DNA: TGTGCCAGCATTCAAGAAGCAATATGGGGAGGCTCCCACGAGCAGTACTTC. The encoded protein is CASIQEAIWGGSHEQYF.

The chain uses TRBV19 and TRBJ2-3, with TRBD2 matching over 9 bases. After removal of 7 bases from V and 0 bases from J, the junction contained 8 bases not matched to a gene. This CDR3 contains 16 residues. In germline, CDR1 is LNHDA, CDR2 SQIVND (reference sequence). In nucleotides, the CDR3 is TGTGCCAGTACTCCGCGGGGGGGGCTAAGCACAGATACGCAGTATTTT. It yields the protein CASTPRGGLSTDTQYF.

The V call is TRBV7-2, the J call TRBJ2-5; 12 bases are shared with TRBD1. CDR1 is SGHTA, CDR2 FQGNSA, per germline. CDR3 size: 15 residues. Trimming took 4 bases from V and 4 from J; bases not matched to a gene: 4. The CDR3 reads CASSSPGQGAETQYF. The CDR3 bases are TGTGCCAGCAGCTCCCCGGGACAGGGGGCAGAGACCCAGTACTTC. The full variable domain, completed using reference TRBV7-2 and TRBJ2-5, is GAGVSQSPSNKVTEKGKDVELRCDPISGHTALYWYRQSLGQGLEFLIYFQGNSAPDKSGLPSDRFSAERTGGSVSTLTIQRTQQEDSAVYLCASSSPGQGAETQYFGPGTRLLVL.

Concerning this clone: Other DNA variants within this sample encode the same CDR3. The rearrangement links TRBV28 to TRBJ2-5; 8 bases map to TRBD2. With V trimmed by 2 bases and J by 2 bases, 1 base remained unmatched. In germline, CDR1 is MDHEN, CDR2 SYDVKM. The CDR3 has 14 residues. The CDR3 coding sequence is TGTGCCAGCAGTTTAGGCGGGGGGCAAGAGACCCAGTACTTC. It is translated as CASSLGGGQETQYF. The full variable domain, its missing parts supplied by reference TRBV28 and TRBJ2-5, is DVKVTQSSRYLVKRTGEKVFLECVQDMDHENMFWYRQDPGLGLRLIYFSYDVKMKEKGDIPEGYSVSREKKERFSLILESASTNQTSMYLCASSLGGGQETQYFGPGTRLLVL.

The chain employs TRBV10-3 and TRBJ2-4; D may be TRBD2 (7 bases). Germline V gives CDR1 ENHRY, CDR2 SYGVKD. The CDR3 runs to 12 residues. V was clipped by 3 bases and J by 10 bases, with 10 bases between them. The CDR3 region is CAISEGGGIQYF. The CDR3 nucleotides are TGTGCCATCAGTGAAGGGGGAGGGATTCAGTACTTC.

The V gene is TRBV4-3, the J gene TRBJ2-7, with a possible D match to TRBD1 (6 bases). The V and J ends lost 0 bases and 5 bases respectively, with 11 bases between them. The CDR3 has 14 amino acids. Per the germline V gene, CDR1 is LGHNA and CDR2 is YSLEER. CDR3 bases: TGCGCCAGCAGCCAAGATCAGGGGCGGGACGAGCAGTACTTC. Translated, it gives CASSQDQGRDEQYF.

The chain combines TRBV11-1 with TRBJ1-1; D perhaps matches TRBD1 (6 bases). Trimming cost V 5 bases and J 1 base, with 11 bases left between them. The germline V gene encodes CDR1 SGHAT and CDR2 FQDESV (reference sequence). The length of the CDR3 is 14 residues. This CDR3 is CASSPAQGNTEAFF. Written as DNA, the CDR3 is TGTGCCAGCAGCCCAGCACAGGGGAACACTGAAGCTTTCTTT.

V gene TRBV11-2 combines with J gene TRBJ2-7, with 7 bases aligning to TRBD1. The V gene's germline CDR1 is SGHAT and CDR2 FQNNGV. The V segment lost 4 bases and the J segment 9 bases; nucleotides outside the gene matches: 6. The CDR3 sequence is 12 residues long. The CDR3 loop is CASSSGQAGQYF. CDR3 coding DNA: TGTGCCAGCAGCTCTGGACAGGCGGGGCAGTACTTC.

V and J are TRBV14 and TRBJ1-5; D possibly corresponds to TRBD1 (5 bases). The CDR3 extends over 17 amino acids. The V end lost 1 base, the J end lost 3 bases, and 16 bases lay between the germline ends. Germline values: CDR1 SGHDN, CDR2 FVKESK. CDR3 DNA sequence: TGTGCCAGCAGCCAAGTACGAGGGAGCGGGGCCAATCAGCCCCAGCATTTT. This sequence encodes CASSQVRGSGANQPQHF.

The chain recombines TRBV6-5 with TRBJ1-4; 11 nucleotides match TRBD1. The germline CDR1 and CDR2 sequences are MNHEY and SVGAGI. V shed 6 bases and J 8 bases; nucleotides not matched to a gene: 8. The CDR3 has 15 residues. The CDR3 DNA follows: TGTGCCAGCAGAATGGGAGGGACAGGGGGAGAAAAACTGTTTTTT. Its translation: CASRMGGTGGEKLFF.

This clone appeared once. The CDR3: CASSYSVTSGVNSYEQYF. DNA for the CDR3: TGTGCCAGCAGTTACTCGGTGACTAGCGGGGTTAACTCCTACGAGCAGTACTTC. The chain couples TRBV6-2 or TRBV6-3 to TRBJ2-7; 11 nucleotides align to TRBD2. This CDR3 comprises 18 residues. Germline V gene data show CDR1 as MNHEY and CDR2 as SVGEGT. J gave up 0 bases and V 0 bases, and 7 bases lay outside the gene matches.

The chain uses TRBV4-1 and TRBJ2-7; a weak D match, TRBD2 (5 bases). The germline gives CDR1 MGHRA, CDR2 YSYEKL. Trimming removed 4 bases from V and 1 base from J, with 11 bases in between. This CDR3 contains 14 residues. CDR3 DNA sequence: TGCGCCAGCAGCCCGATCGGGGATTCCTACGAGCAGTACTTC. Protein product: CASSPIGDSYEQYF.

The V gene is TRBV5-6, the J gene TRBJ2-2; D not resolved. Trimming removed 0 bases at V and 5 bases at J, with 8 bases between. There are 14 residues in the CDR3. CDR1 and CDR2 (germline): SGHDT, YYEEEE. CDR3 in amino acids: CASSLVGPTGELFF. CDR3 coding DNA: TGTGCCAGCAGCTTGGTCGGTCCAACCGGGGAGCTGTTTTTT.